This TCR beta chain was recorded in a study of T-cell reconstitution after alpha-beta-depleted transplantation in children. Unique molecular identifiers were used in preparing the TCRbeta library. A single record per CDR3 protein comes from TCRdb applying MiXCR to the PCR reads. The profile shows about 500,000 distinct CDR3 sequences, 32% of them singletons. Germline assignment: CDR1 GTSNPN and CDR2 SVGIG (reference sequence). The CDR3 runs to 15 residues. V was pared by 8 bases and J by 1 base, with 20 bases between. The sequence was obtained from a human donor who donated a stem cell graft to a child with aplastic anemia. Here the sequenced sample was PBMCs from the stem cell graft donor, taken from the stem cell graft. The chain couples TRBV30 to TRBJ1-1, with a weak D call TRBD1 (5 bases). CDR3 region: CAGGGLGNANTEAFF. The CDR3 DNA sequence: TGTGCCGGTGGGGGTCTCGGTAACGCGAACACTGAAGCTTTCTTT.